These 32 T cell receptor beta chains originate from one sample sequenced in a study of response to subunit inactivated influenza vaccine. TCRdb recomputed calls from the RT-PCR reads with MiXCR, one row per CDR3 protein. This sample has roughly 540,000 distinct CDR3 sequences, with roughly 25% found just once. These same records also appear under a second study, on T cells expressing NK-cell markers. According to that study: Production of TCR beta cDNA relied on 5'RACE template switching with UMIs.

This material consisted of CD4+ T cells sorted from PBMCs, taken roughly 13 days after vaccination. Receptors were obtained from a man aged 45 to 65 who received an inactivated influenza vaccine.

V usage is TRBV20-1 and J usage is TRBJ2-7; TRBD1 is a possible D gene (6 bases). The V gene's germline CDR1 is DFQATT and CDR2 SNEGSKA (reference sequence). The ends were cut back, 6 bases at V and 4 bases at J, with 19 bases in the middle. The CDR3 is 14 amino acids. The CDR3 DNA sequence: TGCAGTGCCTTAACATTGGACAGCACATACGAGCAGTACTTC. Amino acids: CSALTLDSTYEQYF.

This clonotype was seen more than once but under ten times. The chain links TRBV4-1 to TRBJ2-5; 8 nucleotides align to TRBD2. The V gene end was trimmed by 1 base and the J gene end by 4 bases; junction bases not matched to a gene: 5. Germline CDR1 is MGHRA and CDR2 is YSYEKL. The length of the CDR3 is 15 residues. CDR3 amino acids: CASSQVPGGPETQYF. The DNA of the CDR3 is TGCGCCAGCAGCCAAGTTCCGGGGGGGCCAGAGACCCAGTACTTC.

The chain links TRBV4-2 to TRBJ1-2, with D possibly being TRBD1 (6 bases). Germline V gene lookup returns CDR1 LGHNA and CDR2 YNFKEQ. The CDR3 is 15 residues long. V dropped 4 bases and J dropped 8 bases, with 20 bases sitting between them. The CDR3 here is CASSRPTQGEGGYTF. In DNA, the CDR3 is TGTGCCAGCAGCCGACCGACACAGGGAGAGGGGGGCTACACCTTC.

The CDR3 bases are TGTGCCAGCAGCCCCCCTCTTGGAGCGGGCTACAATGAGCAGTTCTTC. This sequence encodes CASSPPLGAGYNEQFF. This chain joins TRBV12-3 or TRBV12-4 and TRBJ2-1; tentatively, D is TRBD2 (6 bases). Trimming pared 6 bases from V and 3 bases from J, leaving 18 bases between. The CDR3 contains 16 residues.

The J gene is TRBJ2-2, the V gene TRBV3-1, with D unresolved. The CDR3 is 15 amino acids. V was pared by 8 bases and J by 2 bases, with 15 bases between. Germline CDR1 LGHDT, CDR2 YNNKEL (reference sequence). In DNA, the CDR3 is TGTGCCAGCCTACGCGGCGAGCTCAACACCGGGGAGCTGTTTTTT. Amino acid sequence: CASLRGELNTGELFF.

In its sample, this clonotype was seen many times. The chain has TRBV4-2 and TRBJ2-5, with 7 bases identical to TRBD2. In germline, CDR1 is LGHNA, CDR2 YNFKEQ. V was clipped by 1 base and J by 5 bases; unmatched bases: 1. CDR3 size: 13 residues. CDR3 DNA sequence: TGTGCCAGCAGCCAAGCCGGGGGGGAGACCCAGTACTTC. As protein: CASSQAGGETQYF.

This chain uses TRBV28 with TRBJ1-6, with no clear D. V gave up 6 bases and J gave up 7 bases, with 13 bases separating them. Germline assignment: CDR1 MDHEN and CDR2 SYDVKM. This CDR3 spans 14 amino acids. The CDR3 sequence is CASRGSGRNSPLHF. CDR3 sequence (DNA): TGTGCCAGCAGGGGGTCGGGAAGGAATTCACCCCTCCACTTT.

This clonotype was seen a handful of times. V is TRBV20-1 and J is TRBJ2-1; 7 bases are a match to TRBD2. J gave up 0 bases and V 7 bases, and 9 bases lay outside the gene matches. The CDR3 sequence is 15 residues long. Germline CDR1 and CDR2: DFQATT and SNEGSKA (reference sequence). For the CDR3, the DNA is TGCAGTGTTTACGGCGGGGGTGTCTCCTACAATGAGCAGTTCTTC. Residues: CSVYGGGVSYNEQFF.

Many counts were recorded for this clonotype. A read error may account for a junction end that differs from germline. The V call is TRBV5-1, the J call TRBJ2-5; D unclear. The CDR3 loop spans 11 amino acids. Germline V gene data show CDR1 as SGHRS and CDR2 as YFSETQ. CDR3 bases: TGTGCCAGCAGCTCCGGAGAGACCCAGTACTTC. It codes for CASSSGETQYF.

The chain couples TRBV24-1 to TRBJ2-5; 8 nucleotides align to TRBD1. The CDR3 runs to 12 residues. CDR1 and CDR2 (germline): KGHDR, SFDVKD. J was trimmed by 5 bases and V by 9 bases; bases with no gene match: 4. This CDR3 reads CATGQGEETQYF. The CDR3 region has the DNA TGTGCCACCGGACAGGGTGAGGAGACCCAGTACTTC.

V usage is TRBV6-2 or TRBV6-3 and J usage is TRBJ2-7; the match to TRBD1 covers 8 bases. The CDR3 loop spans 14 amino acids. V lost 6 bases, J lost 6 bases, and 10 bases stayed unmatched. Germline loops: CDR1 MNHEY, CDR2 SVGEGT. The CDR3 spells CASRTTLDRAEQYF. CDR3 nucleotide sequence: TGTGCCAGCAGAACAACCCTGGACAGGGCCGAGCAGTACTTC.

This clonotype came up a few times. This sequence joins TRBV6-1 and TRBJ2-3; 7 bases line up with TRBD2. J was trimmed by 0 bases and V by 5 bases; bases with no gene match: 8. From germline, CDR1 is MNHNS and CDR2 SASEGT. The CDR3 is made up of 16 amino acids. CDR3 residues: CASSPGRGVSTDTQYF. The CDR3 DNA reads TGTGCCAGCAGTCCTGGCCGGGGGGTCAGCACAGATACGCAGTATTTT.

The chain employs TRBV25-1 and TRBJ1-1; 9 bases are shared with TRBD1. Per germline, CDR1 MGHDK and CDR2 SYGVNS. The trim removed 7 bases at V and 5 bases at J, leaving 14 bases unmatched. The CDR3 has 16 residues. CDR3 coding DNA: TGTGCCAGCAAAAGTGCCTCCGGACAGGGGAGAACTGAAGCTTTCTTT. Encoded protein: CASKSASGQGRTEAFF.

This clonotype appeared a few times. The chain carries TRBV20-1 and TRBJ1-3; D uncertain. V was clipped by 2 bases and J by 0 bases, with 8 bases between them. CDR3 length: 14 residues. Germline V lookup: CDR1 DFQATT, CDR2 SNEGSKA (reference sequence). CDR3 sequence: CSARPGSSGNTIYF. Written as DNA, the CDR3 is TGCAGTGCTAGACCAGGCTCCTCTGGAAACACCATATATTTT.

J is TRBJ2-7 and V is TRBV12-3 or TRBV12-4, with TRBD1 matching 8 bases. J was trimmed by 2 bases and V by 3 bases; bases with no gene match: 9. The CDR3 has 16 amino acids. CDR3 nucleotide sequence: TGTGCCAGCAGTTTCTTCCTACGACAGGGGCCCTACGAGCAGTACTTC. Translating it yields CASSFFLRQGPYEQYF.

This clonotype showed up just once. This sequence joins TRBV6-5 and TRBJ2-1; 8 bases match TRBD1. The CDR3 spans 17 residues. Germline loops: CDR1 MNHEY, CDR2 SVGAGI. With 2 bases clipped from V and 2 bases from J, the junction kept 8 bases outside the gene matches. The CDR3 reads CASSYTYRGSPYNEQFF. CDR3 sequence (DNA): TGTGCCAGCAGTTACACTTACAGGGGGTCCCCCTACAATGAGCAGTTCTTC.

As for this clonotype: The junction shows a germline mismatch at one end, possibly a read error. The chain is built from TRBV20-1 and TRBJ2-2; TRBD2 matches 7 bases. CDR1 DFQATT and CDR2 SNEGSKA come from the germline V gene (reference sequence). There are 15 residues in the CDR3. CDR3 sequence (DNA): TGCAGTGCTAGTTCCTCCGGGACTACCACCGGGGATCTGTTTTTT. Its protein product is CSASSSGTTTGDLFF.

This clonotype was recorded a few times. This rearrangement joins TRBV6-4 to TRBJ1-5; D unclear. The V end lost 3 bases, the J end lost 1 base, and 10 bases lay between the germline ends. CDR1 and CDR2 from the germline V gene are MRHNA and SNTAGT. This CDR3 is 15 amino acids long. The CDR3 nucleotides are TGTGCCAGCAGTGAATCGGGTAAAAGCAATCAGCCCCAGCATTTT. Translated, it gives CASSESGKSNQPQHF.

V and J are TRBV12-3 or TRBV12-4 and TRBJ2-7; D is possibly TRBD2 (5 bases). V lost 2 bases to trimming and J lost 0 bases, with 14 bases between them. This CDR3 spans 16 amino acids. CDR3 nucleotides: TGTGCCAGCAGTTTATATCGGACTGGAGTCTCCTACGAGCAGTACTTC. This codes for CASSLYRTGVSYEQYF.

V usage is TRBV5-1 and J usage is TRBJ1-1, with a tentative D call TRBD1 (5 bases). This CDR3 comprises 15 residues. Looked up from germline, CDR1 is SGHRS and CDR2 is YFSETQ. The germline V and J ends were trimmed by 1 base and 2 bases, with 12 bases remaining between them. For the CDR3, the DNA is TGCGCCAGCAGCTTGTTCGGCCGGGACAACACTGAAGCTTTCTTT. This codes for CASSLFGRDNTEAFF. Combining the CDR3 with reference TRBV5-1 and TRBJ1-1 gives the whole variable domain KAGVTQTPRYLIKTRGQQVTLSCSPISGHRSVSWYQQTPGQGLQFLFEYFSETQRNKGNFPGRFSGRQFSNSRSEMNVSTLELGDSALYLCASSLFGRDNTEAFFGQGTRLTVV.

The rearrangement joins TRBV5-6 to TRBJ2-6, with D unclear. This CDR3 spans 18 amino acids. V shed 4 bases and J shed 0 bases, with 17 bases lying between them. Germline V gene sequence: CDR1 SGHDT, CDR2 YYEEEE. For the CDR3, the DNA is TGTGCCAGCAGCCCCAACGGGCCCCTCCACTCTGGGGCCAACGTCCTGACTTTC. This encodes CASSPNGPLHSGANVLTF. Full variable domain (rest looked up from reference TRBV5-6 and TRBJ2-6): DAGVTQSPTHLIKTRGQQVTLRCSPKSGHDTVSWYQQALGQGPQFIFQYYEEEERQRGNFPDRFSGHQFPNYSSELNVNALLLGDSALYLCASSPNGPLHSGANVLTFGAGSRLTVL.

The chain couples TRBV4-2 to TRBJ2-7, with a possible D match to TRBD2 (6 bases). This CDR3 is built from 16 residues. The V end was cut by 4 bases, the J end by 2 bases, with 18 bases between. Germline-derived CDR1 and CDR2 are LGHNA and YNFKEQ. This chain's CDR3 is CASSRPGTPIPYEQYF. DNA of the CDR3: TGTGCCAGCAGCCGACCCGGGACTCCGATCCCCTACGAGCAGTACTTC.

This chain joins TRBV29-1 and TRBJ2-1; tentatively, D is TRBD1 (6 bases). The germline V and J ends were trimmed by 0 bases and 6 bases, with 12 bases remaining between them. This CDR3 region has 14 residues. Germline V gene lookup returns CDR1 SQVTM and CDR2 ANQGSEA. The CDR3 region has the DNA TGCAGCGTTGAAGAGGGGGCCCATCCCAATGAGCAGTTCTTC. This gives the protein CSVEEGAHPNEQFF.

The table lists this clonotype with a few counts. CDR3 sequence (DNA): TGTGCCAGCAGCCCGGTCATGGGCCAAGAGACCCAGTACTTC. Amino acids: CASSPVMGQETQYF. The V call is TRBV11-2, the J call TRBJ2-5; no reliable D call. Trimming took off 5 bases at V and 1 base at J, with 11 bases between the two ends. CDR3 size: 14 residues. Germline assignment: CDR1 SGHAT and CDR2 FQNNGV.

The rearrangement links TRBV28 to TRBJ2-3; D is unclear. The CDR3 length is 11 residues. Trimming took 5 bases from V and 6 from J, leaving 6 bases between them. Germline values: CDR1 MDHEN, CDR2 SYDVKM. CDR3 bases: TGTGCCAGCAGTGGTTCGGATACGCAGTATTTT. Protein: CASSGSDTQYF.

This rearrangement joins TRBV12-3 or TRBV12-4 to TRBJ2-2, with a tentative D call TRBD1 (5 bases). V was pared by 1 base and J by 0 bases, with 9 bases between. The CDR3 is 16 amino acids. The CDR3 reads CASSLGAGPNTGELFF. In DNA, the CDR3 is TGTGCCAGCAGTTTAGGTGCAGGGCCGAACACCGGGGAGCTGTTTTTT.

Notes on this clonotype: A much larger clone differs from this one at a single base, so this may be a read error. The J gene is TRBJ2-3, the V gene TRBV3-1; tentative D call: TRBD2 (5 bases). Germline V lookup: CDR1 LGHDT, CDR2 YNNKEL (reference sequence). Trimming took off 7 bases at V and 0 bases at J, with 14 bases between the two ends. The CDR3 is 15 amino acids. The CDR3 DNA is TGTGCCAGCACGCTCGTCGGGGTCAGCACAGATACGCAGTATTTT. Its translation is CASTLVGVSTDTQYF.

This clonotype was found many times. The chain couples TRBV5-1 to TRBJ2-5; 7 bases match TRBD1. This CDR3 region has 16 residues. V lost 2 bases and J lost 1; bases outside the gene matches: 8. CDR1 and CDR2 (germline): SGHRS, YFSETQ. The CDR3 bases are TGCGCCAGCAGCTTAGTAACAGGGGCGCTCCAAGAGACCCAGTACTTC. This sequence encodes CASSLVTGALQETQYF. Filled out from reference TRBV5-1 and TRBJ2-5, the complete variable domain reads KAGVTQTPRYLIKTRGQQVTLSCSPISGHRSVSWYQQTPGQGLQFLFEYFSETQRNKGNFPGRFSGRQFSNSRSEMNVSTLELGDSALYLCASSLVTGALQETQYFGPGTRLLVL.

The chain uses TRBV7-2 and TRBJ2-7; weak D call: TRBD1 (6 bases). Trimming pared 4 bases from V and 3 bases from J, leaving 13 bases between. In germline, CDR1 is SGHTA, CDR2 FQGNSA. The CDR3 runs 14 residues. CDR3 nucleotide sequence: TGTGCCAGCAGCTCGACTACAGGGTTCTACGAGCAGTACTTC. It specifies CASSSTTGFYEQYF. Based on the CDR3 plus reference TRBV7-2 and TRBJ2-7, the full variable domain is GAGVSQSPSNKVTEKGKDVELRCDPISGHTALYWYRQSLGQGLEFLIYFQGNSAPDKSGLPSDRFSAERTGGSVSTLTIQRTQQEDSAVYLCASSSTTGFYEQYFGPGTRLTVT.

V usage is TRBV20-1 and J usage is TRBJ1-4; D possibly corresponds to TRBD1 (5 bases). V was shortened by 3 bases and J by 4 bases, with 15 bases between the two germline ends. Per germline, CDR1 DFQATT and CDR2 SNEGSKA (reference sequence). This CDR3 has 15 amino acids. CDR3 coding DNA: TGCAGTGCTAGGTCCCGGGGCCTAAGTAATGAAAAACTGTTTTTT. Residues: CSARSRGLSNEKLFF.

The chain recombines TRBV6-2 or TRBV6-3 with TRBJ2-5; D may be TRBD1 (7 bases). CDR1 and CDR2 (germline): MNHEY, SVGEGT. Trimming took 6 bases from V and 4 from J, leaving 12 bases between them. The CDR3 spans 13 residues. This CDR3 reads CASRHRGGETQYF. CDR3 sequence (DNA): TGTGCCAGCAGGCACAGGGGAGGAGAGACCCAGTACTTC.

The gene calls are TRBV29-1 and TRBJ2-1; 9 nucleotides match TRBD1. V shed 4 bases, J shed 4 bases, and the junction held 2 bases outside the gene matches. Germline CDR1 is SQVTM and CDR2 is ANQGSEA. This CDR3 has 13 residues. This CDR3 is CSVVGQGYNEQFF. As DNA, the CDR3 is TGCAGCGTTGTGGGACAGGGTTACAATGAGCAGTTCTTC.